These 28 T cell receptor beta chains were all obtained from the same sample, sequenced in a study of shared clonotypes between healthy human individuals (dated by TCRdb to about 2020). Receptor amplification or capture employed the immunoSEQ multiplex PCR assay. In TCRdb, the immuneACCESS table is reduced to in-frame sequences with V and J assigned. These tables do not hold every clone; where another copy was compared, an unresolved V gene accounts for under half, and the others remain unexplained. The sample profile shows some 2,100,000 clones; approximately 94% of them were found once. Approximately 0.13% of the sample belongs to the ten largest clones. The sequenced sample was naive CD4+ T cells sorted from blood. What the cell subset or site label conveys for this sample: CD45RA+ positively selected. Receptors were obtained from a man aged 18-30 years in good health.

The rearrangement uses TRBV25-1 and TRBJ1-1; D may be TRBD1 (6 bases). Per germline, CDR1 MGHDK and CDR2 SYGVNS. The V end lost 3 bases, the J end lost 7 bases, and 21 bases lay between the germline ends. The CDR3 covers 16 residues. CDR3 amino acids: CASSDSRGRGNYEAFF. DNA for the CDR3: TGTGCCAGCAGTGATTCGCGGGGGCGCGGGAACTATGAAGCTTTCTTT.

The chain couples TRBV2 to TRBJ1-5; D is perhaps TRBD1 (5 bases). The V gene's germline CDR1 is SNHLY and CDR2 FYNNEI. The V end was cut by 5 bases, the J end by 0 bases, with 14 bases between. The CDR3 totals 16 residues. The CDR3 is CASSQRLGLSNQPQHF. CDR3 DNA: TGTGCCAGCAGTCAAAGGTTGGGGCTTAGCAATCAGCCCCAGCATTTT.

With respect to this clone: Other DNA sequences in the sample encode the same CDR3. V gene TRBV20-1 combines with J gene TRBJ1-1; D is uncertain. Trimming pared 2 bases from V and 0 bases from J, leaving 1 base between. Germline CDR1 and CDR2: DFQATT and SNEGSKA (reference sequence). The CDR3 has 11 amino acids. The CDR3 region is CSARLNTEAFF. The CDR3 nucleotides read TGCAGTGCTAGACTGAACACTGAAGCTTTCTTT.

Details on this clone: This specimen includes other DNA sequences encoding the same CDR3. The rearrangement uses TRBV5-6 and TRBJ2-7; 11 bases line up with TRBD1. The CDR3 spans 14 residues. Trimming removed 4 bases from V and 2 bases from J; junction bases left unmatched: 2. The germline V gene encodes CDR1 SGHDT and CDR2 YYEEEE. The CDR3 loop reads CASSPGQGAYEQYF. The CDR3 DNA reads as TGTGCCAGCAGCCCGGGACAGGGGGCCTACGAGCAGTACTTC.

This clone was picked up one time. J is TRBJ2-3 and V is TRBV30; 8 bases agree with TRBD2. This CDR3 contains 16 residues. Germline CDR1 GTSNPN, CDR2 SVGIG (reference sequence). With 5 bases clipped from V and 2 bases from J, the junction kept 12 bases outside the gene matches. The CDR3 protein is CAWLGGAGVNTDTQYF. The CDR3 region has the DNA TGTGCCTGGCTAGGGGGAGCGGGAGTCAACACAGATACGCAGTATTTT.

The chain couples TRBV6-1 to TRBJ1-1, with 11 bases matching TRBD1. The CDR3 runs to 15 residues. The germline CDR1 and CDR2 sequences are MNHNS and SASEGT. Germline trimming cut 8 bases from V and 3 bases from J; bases unmatched to any gene: 8. The DNA for the CDR3 is TGTGCCAGCGTTGGGACAGGGGGAGGACACACTGAAGCTTTCTTT. The encoded protein is CASVGTGGGHTEAFF.

V usage is TRBV7-8 and J usage is TRBJ1-6, with 10 positions matching TRBD1. CDR1 and CDR2 (germline): SGHVS, FQNEAQ. CDR3 length: 14 amino acids. J lost 9 bases, V lost 5 bases, and 4 bases had no gene match. As DNA, the CDR3 is TGTGCCAGCAGCCCGACAGGGGGCTTTTCACCCCTCCACTTT. Amino acids: CASSPTGGFSPLHF.

This sequence joins TRBV10-3 and TRBJ1-1; D unresolved. The CDR3 length is 13 residues. V lost 4 bases to trimming and J lost 6 bases, with 12 bases between them. Germline CDR1 reads ENHRY; CDR2 reads SYGVKD. CDR3: CAISAGGSPEAFF. CDR3 DNA: TGTGCCATCAGTGCAGGCGGGTCCCCTGAAGCTTTCTTT.

The chain combines TRBV6-5 with TRBJ2-1, with D perhaps TRBD1 (5 bases). CDR3 size: 15 residues. Germline V lookup: CDR1 MNHEY, CDR2 SVGAGI. Trimming cost V 7 bases and J 1 base, with 14 bases left between them. The CDR3 coding sequence is TGTGCCAGCACCCCCCAACAGGTTTCCTACAATGAGCAGTTCTTC. As protein: CASTPQQVSYNEQFF.

The chain couples TRBV6-1 to TRBJ1-5; 9 nucleotides agree with TRBD1. The CDR3 spans 13 residues. Germline V lookup: CDR1 MNHNS, CDR2 SASEGT. With 4 bases clipped from V and 6 bases from J, the junction kept 1 base outside the gene matches. The CDR3 DNA follows: TGTGCCAGCAGTGGGGACAGGGTTCAGCCCCAGCATTTT. Its translation is CASSGDRVQPQHF.

V usage is TRBV5-8 and J usage is TRBJ1-6; no reliable D call. The germline V and J ends were trimmed by 2 bases and 0 bases, with 6 bases remaining between them. Germline assignment: CDR1 SGHTS and CDR2 YDEGEE. The CDR3 has 15 residues. DNA of the CDR3: TGTGCCAGCAGCTTAGGGCGCTCCTATAATTCACCCCTCCACTTT. This codes for CASSLGRSYNSPLHF.

The rearrangement links TRBV19 to TRBJ1-1; 8 bases map to TRBD1. The germline CDR1 and CDR2 sequences are LNHDA and SQIVND (reference sequence). With 5 bases clipped from V and 4 bases from J, the junction kept 9 bases outside the gene matches. The CDR3 sequence is 15 residues long. CDR3 sequence reads: CASSPGQGLGTEAFF. DNA for the CDR3: TGTGCCAGTAGTCCTGGACAGGGACTTGGCACTGAAGCTTTCTTT.

Regarding this clone: Other DNA sequences in this sample translate to the same CDR3. The V call is TRBV7-8, the J call TRBJ2-5; TRBD2 is a possible D gene (6 bases). CDR1 and CDR2 (germline): SGHVS, FQNEAQ. V was clipped by 1 base and J by 2 bases, with 8 bases between them. The CDR3 runs 14 residues. The CDR3 coding sequence is TGTGCCAGCAGCTTAGTGGGGGGTCAAGAGACCCAGTACTTC. Translating it yields CASSLVGGQETQYF.

This rearrangement joins TRBV19 to TRBJ1-2; TRBD1 agrees at 8 bases. The ends lost 3 bases at V and 4 bases at J; junction bases unmatched: 7. This CDR3 contains 15 residues. The germline V gene has CDR1 LNHDA and CDR2 SQIVND (reference sequence). CDR3 coding DNA: TGTGCCAGTAGTATGACGGACAGGGAAATCTATGGCTACACCTTC. Translation: CASSMTDREIYGYTF.

V is TRBV5-1 and J is TRBJ1-5; 10 bases line up with TRBD1. Germline V lookup: CDR1 SGHRS, CDR2 YFSETQ. With 3 bases clipped from V and 6 bases from J, the junction kept 9 bases outside the gene matches. The CDR3 is 16 residues long. The CDR3 DNA reads TGCGCCAGCAGCTGGGGGGACAGGGGCGTTGGTCAGCCCCAGCATTTT. Its protein product is CASSWGDRGVGQPQHF.

CDR3 amino acids: CASSQDGETLSNQPQHF. The CDR3 nucleotides read TGCGCCAGCAGCCAAGATGGCGAAACTTTAAGCAATCAGCCCCAGCATTTT. The chain is built from TRBV4-1 and TRBJ1-5, with D uncertain. The ends were cut back, 0 bases at V and 1 base at J, with 13 bases in the middle. Germline V gene sequence: CDR1 MGHRA, CDR2 YSYEKL. The CDR3 is 17 amino acids.

In its sample, this clone was seen once. This chain connects TRBV7-2 to TRBJ2-5; TRBD2 matches at 14 bases. With V trimmed by 4 bases and J by 5 bases, 0 bases remained unmatched. Germline values: CDR1 SGHTA, CDR2 FQGNSA. The CDR3 consists of 14 residues. CDR3 sequence: CASSWTSGGETQYF. The CDR3 region has the DNA TGTGCCAGCAGCTGGACTAGCGGGGGGGAGACCCAGTACTTC.

CDR3 region: CASSSNRTVNIQYF. CDR3 DNA: TGTGCCAGCAGTTCGAACAGGACTGTGAACATTCAGTACTTC. The genes are TRBV6-5 and TRBJ2-4, with D perhaps given as TRBD1 or TRBD2 (5 bases each). Deletions cut 4 bases from V and 7 bases from J, with 14 bases between. This CDR3 comprises 14 residues. Per germline, CDR1 MNHEY and CDR2 SVGAGI.

This chain uses TRBV19 with TRBJ2-5; the D is unclear. CDR1 LNHDA and CDR2 SQIVND come from the germline V gene (reference sequence). Trimming cost V 4 bases and J 3 bases, with 15 bases left between them. The CDR3 contains 15 residues. In nucleotides, the CDR3 is TGTGCCAGTAGTACCGGGCCCGGTGGGGAAGAGACCCAGTACTTC. Its protein is CASSTGPGGEETQYF.

The V call is TRBV10-2, the J call TRBJ2-7; perhaps TRBD2 as D (6 bases). The germline CDR1 and CDR2 sequences are WSHSY and SAAADI. This CDR3 spans 12 amino acids. V was shortened by 7 bases and J by 2 bases, with 9 bases between the two germline ends. The CDR3 nucleotides read TGCGCCAGCATGGGCGGGACCTACGAGCAGTACTTC. Translating it yields CASMGGTYEQYF.

This chain links TRBV28 with TRBJ1-1, with a possible D match to TRBD1 (5 bases). CDR1 is MDHEN and CDR2 is SYDVKM in the germline V gene. The CDR3 runs 13 residues. Trimming took 10 bases from V and 0 from J, leaving 12 bases between them. This CDR3 is CATVGRVNTEAFF. The CDR3 nucleotides are TGTGCCACCGTAGGCAGGGTGAACACTGAAGCTTTCTTT.

The chain is built from TRBV28 and TRBJ1-3; D is unresolved. Germline V gene data show CDR1 as MDHEN and CDR2 as SYDVKM. V was trimmed by 4 bases and J by 0 bases, leaving 13 bases between them. The CDR3 loop spans 16 amino acids. CDR3 sequence: CASSSQLKYSGNTIYF. For the CDR3, the DNA is TGTGCCAGCAGTTCACAGCTGAAGTACTCTGGAAACACCATATATTTT. The full variable domain, completed using reference TRBV28 and TRBJ1-3, is DVKVTQSSRYLVKRTGEKVFLECVQDMDHENMFWYRQDPGLGLRLIYFSYDVKMKEKGDIPEGYSVSREKKERFSLILESASTNQTSMYLCASSSQLKYSGNTIYFGEGSWLTVV.

The chain recombines TRBV5-1 with TRBJ1-2, with D tentatively TRBD1 (6 bases). V dropped 8 bases and J dropped 0 bases, with 14 bases sitting between them. Per germline, CDR1 SGHRS and CDR2 YFSETQ. The length of the CDR3 is 14 residues. The DNA for the CDR3 is TGCGCCAGACTTCCCAGGGGAGCTAACTATGGCTACACCTTC. Its translation is CARLPRGANYGYTF.

V gene TRBV5-1 combines with J gene TRBJ2-7; 9 bases are shared with TRBD1. V trimming: 2 bases; J trimming: 12 bases; junction bases outside the gene matches: 12. The CDR3 sequence is 14 residues long. Germline CDR1 and CDR2: SGHRS and YFSETQ. For the CDR3, the DNA is TGCGCCAGCAGCTTCGACGGGACAGGGATGGTCCTGTACTTC. It is translated as CASSFDGTGMVLYF.

The rearrangement links TRBV2 to TRBJ1-1, with D uncertain. Germline V CDR1 and CDR2: SNHLY, FYNNEI. V was cut by 7 bases and J by 2 bases, with 5 bases left in between. The CDR3 extends over 11 amino acids. CDR3 nucleotide sequence: TGTGCCAGCACCTACAACACTGAAGCTTTCTTT. Translated: CASTYNTEAFF.

The chain recombines TRBV6-4 with TRBJ2-3, with D hard to call. Germline V CDR1 and CDR2: MRHNA, SNTAGT. V was cut by 0 bases and J by 1 base, with 5 bases left in between. The CDR3 spans 14 residues. CDR3 nucleotides: TGTGCCAGCAGTGACTCGCCAGGCACAGATACGCAGTATTTT. Its protein product is CASSDSPGTDTQYF.

This clone showed up just once. This chain connects TRBV9 to TRBJ1-1; D uncertain. The V and J ends lost 3 bases and 0 bases respectively, with 12 bases between them. The CDR3 length is 15 residues. CDR1 and CDR2 (germline): SGDLS, YYNGEE. The CDR3, as DNA: TGTGCCAGCAGCGCCGCAGGTTCCATGAACACTGAAGCTTTCTTT. Its translation is CASSAAGSMNTEAFF.

Comments on this clone: The same CDR3 arises from other DNA sequences in this sample as well. V gene TRBV28 combines with J gene TRBJ2-5; D is perhaps TRBD1 (5 bases). This CDR3 spans 12 amino acids. Germline loops: CDR1 MDHEN, CDR2 SYDVKM. The ends were cut back, 5 bases at V and 4 bases at J, with 8 bases in the middle. The CDR3 region is CASSQGVETQYF. CDR3 nucleotides: TGTGCCAGCAGTCAAGGGGTAGAGACCCAGTACTTC.